The rows below give T cell receptor beta chains drawn from one sample of a study of cytomegalovirus exposure and HLA in healthy donors. Clones were sequenced by immunoSEQ multiplex PCR, and TCRdb holds only the in-frame ones, with some missing. The sample comprises about 140,000 clones, 87% of which are singletons, and 3.5% to 5% rests with the top ten. Sequenced material: PBMCs. The receptor set was obtained from a man between 18 and 29 years old in good health and CMV-seropositive. The conserved cysteine and the conserved F or W are not part of the CDR3 here.

cdr3_aa: ASSLRDNLAGYEQY
cdr3_length: 14
v_call: TRBV7-8
j_call: TRBJ2-7

cdr3_aa: ASTQRGGRMGDIQY
cdr3_length: 14
v_call: TRBV4-2
j_call: TRBJ2-4

cdr3_aa: ASSRDGGEQY
cdr3_length: 10
v_call: TRBV7-2
j_call: TRBJ2-7

cdr3_aa: ACPRGGSGDTQY
cdr3_length: 12
v_call: TRBV30
j_call: TRBJ2-3

cdr3_aa: ASSLGGQHNYGYT
cdr3_length: 13
v_call: TRBV5-1
j_call: TRBJ1-2

cdr3_aa: ASSQVTGRVREKLF
cdr3_length: 14
v_call: TRBV4-1
j_call: TRBJ1-4

cdr3_aa: ASSQERTGRETQY
cdr3_length: 13
v_call: TRBV4-1
j_call: TRBJ2-5

cdr3_aa: ASSLTPGQGAKQY
cdr3_length: 13
v_call: TRBV7-2
j_call: TRBJ2-7

cdr3_aa: ASSPLAFVGTDTQY
cdr3_length: 14
v_call: TRBV28
j_call: TRBJ2-3

cdr3_aa: ASSGDTAGVSNQPQH
cdr3_length: 15
v_call: TRBV2
j_call: TRBJ1-5

cdr3_aa: ASSDGTGGYEQF
cdr3_length: 12
v_call: TRBV2
j_call: TRBJ2-1

cdr3_aa: ASPNGETQY
cdr3_length: 9
v_call: TRBV6-4
j_call: TRBJ2-5

cdr3_aa: ATSRGDRVLDDTQY
cdr3_length: 14
v_call: TRBV15
j_call: TRBJ2-3

cdr3_aa: ASSYQQNTDTQY
cdr3_length: 12
v_call: TRBV6-5
j_call: TRBJ2-3

cdr3_aa: ASSPGLAGGRGGELF
cdr3_length: 15
v_call: TRBV4-1
j_call: TRBJ2-2

cdr3_aa: ASSEWLAGGTDTQY
cdr3_length: 14
v_call: TRBV2
j_call: TRBJ2-3

cdr3_aa: ASTLSRDGVAEAF
cdr3_length: 13
v_call: TRBV6-5
j_call: TRBJ1-1

cdr3_aa: ALGGVGGYT
cdr3_length: 9
v_call: TRBV30
j_call: TRBJ1-2

cdr3_aa: ASGLRPLGQISGNTIY
cdr3_length: 16
v_call: TRBV12-5
j_call: TRBJ1-3

cdr3_aa: ASSLALGPAGEKLF
cdr3_length: 14
v_call: TRBV11-1
j_call: TRBJ1-4

cdr3_aa: ASSQDPMGAGELF
cdr3_length: 13
v_call: TRBV4-1
j_call: TRBJ2-2

cdr3_aa: ASSQDTVAVADGTQY
cdr3_length: 15
v_call: TRBV14
j_call: TRBJ2-3

cdr3_aa: ASRHRGDNEQF
cdr3_length: 11
v_call: TRBV19
j_call: TRBJ2-1

cdr3_aa: ATQDTFYEQY
cdr3_length: 10
v_call: TRBV19
j_call: TRBJ2-7

cdr3_aa: AWSPRAYNSPLH
cdr3_length: 12
v_call: TRBV30
j_call: TRBJ1-6

cdr3_aa: ASSLEQPNYGYT
cdr3_length: 12
v_call: TRBV7-9
j_call: TRBJ1-2

cdr3_aa: ASSRSGVDTGELF
cdr3_length: 13
v_call: TRBV5-1
j_call: TRBJ2-2

cdr3_aa: AISESPRRIYGYT
cdr3_length: 13
v_call: TRBV10-3
j_call: TRBJ1-2

cdr3_aa: ASSSQGWREAF
cdr3_length: 11
v_call: TRBV19
j_call: TRBJ1-1

cdr3_aa: ASSPTRQQETQY
cdr3_length: 12
v_call: TRBV6-6
j_call: TRBJ2-5

cdr3_aa: ASSYPNRGPTEAF
cdr3_length: 13
v_call: TRBV6-6
j_call: TRBJ1-1

cdr3_aa: ATSRDGVADYGYT
cdr3_length: 13
v_call: TRBV15
j_call: TRBJ1-2

cdr3_aa: ASSEWGRISTDTQY
cdr3_length: 14
v_call: TRBV6-1
j_call: TRBJ2-3

cdr3_aa: ASLSGGQGTDTQY
cdr3_length: 13
v_call: TRBV6-1
j_call: TRBJ2-3

cdr3_aa: ASSPWTEADEQF
cdr3_length: 12
v_call: TRBV4-1
j_call: TRBJ2-1

cdr3_aa: AISETGQGGYGYT
cdr3_length: 13
v_call: TRBV10-3
j_call: TRBJ1-2

cdr3_aa: ASSLGQGNEKLF
cdr3_length: 12
v_call: TRBV18
j_call: TRBJ1-4

cdr3_aa: ASSPGLANYGYT
cdr3_length: 12
v_call: TRBV6-6
j_call: TRBJ1-2